This T cell receptor (beta chain) was documented in a study of blood T cell repertoires in COVID-19. The overall study: Acute-phase and convalescent COVID-19 samples originated in the United States, Italy and Spain.

Method: immunoSEQ multiplex PCR; TCRdb's copy keeps in-frame clones and lacks some. The sample records fewer than 350,000 clones, roughly 85% being singletons. CDR3 size: 13 residues. V was trimmed by 8 bases and J by 8 bases, leaving 15 bases between them. Germline CDR1 reads MDHEN; CDR2 reads SYDVKM. J is TRBJ1-4 and V is TRBV28; D not certain. Source material: PBMCs or T cells enriched from blood (not recorded which). The receptor was isolated from a woman aged 45 to 65 who had recovered from COVID-19. In DNA form, the CDR3 reads TGTGCCAGCCATGAGCGGGCGATAGAAAAACTGTTTTTT. This gives the protein CASHERAIEKLFF.